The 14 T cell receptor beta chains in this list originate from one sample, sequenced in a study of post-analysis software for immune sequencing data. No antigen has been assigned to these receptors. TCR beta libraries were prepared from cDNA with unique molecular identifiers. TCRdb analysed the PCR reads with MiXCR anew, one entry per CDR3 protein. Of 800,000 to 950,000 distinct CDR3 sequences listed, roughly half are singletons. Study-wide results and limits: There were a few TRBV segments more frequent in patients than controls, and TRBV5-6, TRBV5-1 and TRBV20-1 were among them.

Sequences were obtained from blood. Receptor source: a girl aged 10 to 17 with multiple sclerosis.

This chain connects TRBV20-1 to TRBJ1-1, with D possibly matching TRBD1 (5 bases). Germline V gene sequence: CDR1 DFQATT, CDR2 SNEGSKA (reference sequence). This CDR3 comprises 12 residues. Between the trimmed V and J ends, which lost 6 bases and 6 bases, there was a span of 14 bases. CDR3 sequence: CSAAGWGAEAFF. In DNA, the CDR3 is TGCAGTGCAGCAGGGTGGGGCGCTGAAGCTTTCTTT.

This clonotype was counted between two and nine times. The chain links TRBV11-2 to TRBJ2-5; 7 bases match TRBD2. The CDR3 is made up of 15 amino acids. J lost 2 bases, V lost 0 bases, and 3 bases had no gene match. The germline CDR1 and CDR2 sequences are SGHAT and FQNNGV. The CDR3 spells CASSLDLRGQETQYF. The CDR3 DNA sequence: TGTGCCAGCAGCTTAGATTTGCGGGGGCAAGAGACCCAGTACTTC. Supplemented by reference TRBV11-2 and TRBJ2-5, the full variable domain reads EAGVAQSPRYKIIEKRQSVAFWCNPISGHATLYWYQQILGQGPKLLIQFQNNGVVDDSQLPKDRFSAERLKGVDSTLKIQPAKLEDSAVYLCASSLDLRGQETQYFGPGTRLLVL.

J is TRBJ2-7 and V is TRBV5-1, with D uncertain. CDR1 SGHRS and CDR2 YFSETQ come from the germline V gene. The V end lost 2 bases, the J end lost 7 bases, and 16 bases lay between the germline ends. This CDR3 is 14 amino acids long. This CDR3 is CASSLGGGVKEQYF. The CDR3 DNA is TGCGCCAGCAGCTTAGGCGGTGGAGTAAAAGAGCAGTACTTC.

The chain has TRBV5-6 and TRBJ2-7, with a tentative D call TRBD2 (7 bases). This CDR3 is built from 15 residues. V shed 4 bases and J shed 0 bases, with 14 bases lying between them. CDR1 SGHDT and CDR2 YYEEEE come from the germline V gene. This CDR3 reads CASSGLGGRSYEQYF. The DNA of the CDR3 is TGTGCCAGCAGCGGACTAGGGGGTCGCTCCTACGAGCAGTACTTC.

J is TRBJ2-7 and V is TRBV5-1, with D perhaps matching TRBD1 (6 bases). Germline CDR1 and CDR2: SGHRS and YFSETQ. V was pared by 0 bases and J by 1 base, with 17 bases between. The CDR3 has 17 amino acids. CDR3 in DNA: TGCGCCAGCAGCTTGGTCGGGGCCGACAGGAGATCCTACGAGCAGTACTTC. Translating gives CASSLVGADRRSYEQYF.

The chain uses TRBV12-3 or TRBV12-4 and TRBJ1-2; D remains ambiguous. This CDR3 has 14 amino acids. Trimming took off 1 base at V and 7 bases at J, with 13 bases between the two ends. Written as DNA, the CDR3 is TGTGCCAGCAGTTTAGTTCTGGGAGCGGGTGGCTACACCTTC. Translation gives CASSLVLGAGGYTF.

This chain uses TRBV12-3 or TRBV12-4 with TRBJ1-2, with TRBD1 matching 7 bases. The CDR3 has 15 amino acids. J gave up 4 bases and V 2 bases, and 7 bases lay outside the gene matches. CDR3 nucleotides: TGTGCCAGCAGTTTAAGACAGGGTCAAAGCTATGGCTACACCTTC. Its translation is CASSLRQGQSYGYTF.

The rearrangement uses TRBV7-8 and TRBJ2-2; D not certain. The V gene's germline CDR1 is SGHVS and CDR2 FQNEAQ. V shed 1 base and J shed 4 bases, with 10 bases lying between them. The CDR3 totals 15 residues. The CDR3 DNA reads TGTGCCAGCAGCTTAGGAGCAGCCGTCACCGGGGAGCTGTTTTTT. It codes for CASSLGAAVTGELFF.

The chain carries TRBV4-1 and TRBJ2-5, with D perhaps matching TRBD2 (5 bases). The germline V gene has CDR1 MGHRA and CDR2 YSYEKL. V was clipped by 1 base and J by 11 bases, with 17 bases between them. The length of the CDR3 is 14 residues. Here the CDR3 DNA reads TGCGCCAGCAGCCAAGCTCCTGACTACAATGAGCAGTACTTC. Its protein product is CASSQAPDYNEQYF.

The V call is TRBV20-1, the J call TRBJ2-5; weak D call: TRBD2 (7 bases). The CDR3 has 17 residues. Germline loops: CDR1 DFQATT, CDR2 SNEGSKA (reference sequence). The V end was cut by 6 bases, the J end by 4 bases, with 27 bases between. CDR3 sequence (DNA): TGCAGTGCCCCCGACGGCCTCCGTTGGGGGGGCGGAGAGACCCAGTACTTC. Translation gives CSAPDGLRWGGGETQYF.

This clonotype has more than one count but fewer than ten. CDR3 protein: CASSRGQGAVNGYTF. For the CDR3, the DNA is TGCGCCAGCAGCCGAGGACAGGGGGCGGTTAATGGCTACACCTTC. The chain employs TRBV5-1 and TRBJ1-2; the match to TRBD1 covers 11 bases. CDR1 and CDR2 from the germline V gene are SGHRS and YFSETQ. The trim removed 4 bases at V and 6 bases at J, leaving 8 bases unmatched. This CDR3 region has 15 residues. Together with reference TRBV5-1 and TRBJ1-2, the CDR3 gives the full variable domain: KAGVTQTPRYLIKTRGQQVTLSCSPISGHRSVSWYQQTPGQGLQFLFEYFSETQRNKGNFPGRFSGRQFSNSRSEMNVSTLELGDSALYLCASSRGQGAVNGYTFGSGTRLTVV.

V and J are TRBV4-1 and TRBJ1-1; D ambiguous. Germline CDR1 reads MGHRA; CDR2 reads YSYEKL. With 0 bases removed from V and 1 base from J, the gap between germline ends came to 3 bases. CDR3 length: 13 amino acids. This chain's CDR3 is CASSQDSNTEAFF. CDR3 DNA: TGCGCCAGCAGCCAAGATTCGAACACTGAAGCTTTCTTT.

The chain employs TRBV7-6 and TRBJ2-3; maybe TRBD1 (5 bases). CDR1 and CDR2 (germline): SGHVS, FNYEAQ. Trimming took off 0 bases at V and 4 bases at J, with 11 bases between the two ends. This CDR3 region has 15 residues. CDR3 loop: CASSLAAKQADTQYF. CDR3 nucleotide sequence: TGTGCCAGCAGCTTAGCGGCGAAACAGGCAGATACGCAGTATTTT.

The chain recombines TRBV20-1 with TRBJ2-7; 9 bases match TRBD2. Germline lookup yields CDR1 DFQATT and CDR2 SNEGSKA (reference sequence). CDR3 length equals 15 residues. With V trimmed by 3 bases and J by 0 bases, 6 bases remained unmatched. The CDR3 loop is CSASGLAGLSYEQYF. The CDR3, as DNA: TGCAGTGCTAGCGGGCTAGCGGGACTCTCCTACGAGCAGTACTTC.